Listed here are 3 T cell receptor beta chains from one sample, sequenced in a study of blood T cells in healthy people across ages. A second PCR of about 7 to 12 cycles used a sample-barcoded 5' primer and a J-beta primer mix. TCRdb itself ran the 5' RACE reads through MiXCR, one entry per CDR3 protein. Of some 860,000 distinct CDR3 sequences in the sample, roughly three fifths were seen once. Sequences were obtained from blood. The source of these receptors is a man between 35 and 55 years old in good health.

V and J are TRBV7-8 and TRBJ2-2; no reliable D call. The V end was cut by 5 bases, the J end by 6 bases, with 7 bases between. CDR1 and CDR2 from the germline V gene are SGHVS and FQNEAQ. CDR3 length: 12 amino acids. CDR3 sequence: CASSPQAGELFF. In DNA, the CDR3 is TGTGCCAGCAGCCCCCAGGCCGGGGAGCTGTTTTTT.

This chain connects TRBV7-8 to TRBJ2-5; 14 bases line up with TRBD2. The CDR3 runs to 16 residues. The germline V gene encodes CDR1 SGHVS and CDR2 FQNEAQ. J lost 4 bases, V lost 5 bases, and 6 bases had no gene match. For the CDR3, the DNA is TGTGCCAGCAGCCGAGCAGGGACTAGCGGGGGAGAGACCCAGTACTTC. Its protein product is CASSRAGTSGGETQYF. The whole variable domain, remainder taken from reference TRBV7-8 and TRBJ2-5, is GAGVSQSPRYKVAKRGQDVALRCDPISGHVSLFWYQQALGQGPEFLTYFQNEAQLDKSGLPSDRFFAERPEGSVSTLKIQRTQQEDSAVYLCASSRAGTSGGETQYFGPGTRLLVL.

This CDR3 is CASNRGQGVSDEQFF. In nucleotides, the CDR3 is TGTGCCAGCAACCGGGGCCAGGGGGTTTCCGATGAGCAGTTCTTC. This chain links TRBV6-5 with TRBJ2-1; 7 bases line up with TRBD1. Germline V gene data show CDR1 as MNHEY and CDR2 as SVGAGI. The CDR3 contains 15 residues. The V gene end was trimmed by 7 bases and the J gene end by 8 bases; junction bases not matched to a gene: 14.